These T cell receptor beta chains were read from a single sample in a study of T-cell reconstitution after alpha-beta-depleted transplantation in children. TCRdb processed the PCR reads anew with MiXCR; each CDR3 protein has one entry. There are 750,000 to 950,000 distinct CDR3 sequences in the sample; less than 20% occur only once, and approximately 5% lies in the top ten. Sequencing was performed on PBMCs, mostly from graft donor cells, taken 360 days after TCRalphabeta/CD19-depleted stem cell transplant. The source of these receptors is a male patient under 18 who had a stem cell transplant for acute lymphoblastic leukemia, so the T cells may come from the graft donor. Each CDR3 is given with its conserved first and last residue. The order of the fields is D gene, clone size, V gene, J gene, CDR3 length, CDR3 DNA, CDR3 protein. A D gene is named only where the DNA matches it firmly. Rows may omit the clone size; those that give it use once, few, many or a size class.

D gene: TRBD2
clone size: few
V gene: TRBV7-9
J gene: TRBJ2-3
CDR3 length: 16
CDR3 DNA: TGTGCCAGCAGCTCTTATTTCAGCGGGAACACAGATACGCAGTATTTT
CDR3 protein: CASSSYFSGNTDTQYF

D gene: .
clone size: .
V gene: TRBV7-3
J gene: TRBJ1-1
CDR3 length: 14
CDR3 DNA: TGTGCCAGCAGCTTAACGGGGCAGATTACTGAAGCTTTCTTT
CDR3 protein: CASSLTGQITEAFF

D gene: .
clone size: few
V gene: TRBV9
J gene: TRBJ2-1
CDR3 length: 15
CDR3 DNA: TGTGCCAGCAGCGATGACCCCAGCTCCTACAATGAGCAGTTCTTC
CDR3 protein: CASSDDPSSYNEQFF

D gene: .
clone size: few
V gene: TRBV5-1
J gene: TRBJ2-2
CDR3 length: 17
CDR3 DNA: TGCGCCAGCAGCTTCGCACGCCGGGGACCAAACACCGGGGAGCTGTTTTTT
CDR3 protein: CASSFARRGPNTGELFF

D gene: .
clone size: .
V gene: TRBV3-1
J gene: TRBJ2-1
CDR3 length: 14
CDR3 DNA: TGTGCCAGCAGCCCCACGGGAGCGGCGAATGAGCAGTTCTTC
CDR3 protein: CASSPTGAANEQFF

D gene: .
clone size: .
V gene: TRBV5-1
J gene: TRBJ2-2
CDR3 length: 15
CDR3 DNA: TGCGCCAGCAGCTTTGACTATGCCAGCGCCGGGGAGCTGTTTTTT
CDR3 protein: CASSFDYASAGELFF

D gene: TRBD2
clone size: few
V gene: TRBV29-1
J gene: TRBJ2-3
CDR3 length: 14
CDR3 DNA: TGCAGCGCCTCGACTAGCGGGAGGGCCGGTACGCAGTATTTT
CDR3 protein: CSASTSGRAGTQYF

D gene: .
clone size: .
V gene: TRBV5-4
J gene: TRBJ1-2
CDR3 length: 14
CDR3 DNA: TGTGCCAGCAGCGGCGGACTCCGGAACTATGGCTACACCTTC
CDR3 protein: CASSGGLRNYGYTF

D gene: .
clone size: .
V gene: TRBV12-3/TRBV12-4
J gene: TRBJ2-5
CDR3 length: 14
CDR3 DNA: TGTGCCAGCAGCCCCTTCGTAGGCGGGGAGACCCAGTACTTC
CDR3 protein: CASSPFVGGETQYF

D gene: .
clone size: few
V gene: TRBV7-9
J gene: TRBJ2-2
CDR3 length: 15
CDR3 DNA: TGTGCCAGCAGCAGGAGCGAAGCGAACACCGGGGAGCTGTTTTTT
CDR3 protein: CASSRSEANTGELFF

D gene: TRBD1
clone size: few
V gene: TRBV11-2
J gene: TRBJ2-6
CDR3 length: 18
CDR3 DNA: TGTGCCAGCAGCTCTCGGGACAGCTCATCCTCTGGGGCCAACGTCCTGACTTTC
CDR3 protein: CASSSRDSSSSGANVLTF

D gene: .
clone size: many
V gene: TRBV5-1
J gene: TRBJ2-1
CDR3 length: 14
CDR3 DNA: TGCGCCAGCAGCTTGTCGGCAGGGAGAGGTGAGCAGTTCTTC
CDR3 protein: CASSLSAGRGEQFF

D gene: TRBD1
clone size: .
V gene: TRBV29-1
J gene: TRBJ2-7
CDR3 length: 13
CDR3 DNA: TGCAGCGTTGAGCCAGGGGGTGGGTACGAGCAGTACTTC
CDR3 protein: CSVEPGGGYEQYF

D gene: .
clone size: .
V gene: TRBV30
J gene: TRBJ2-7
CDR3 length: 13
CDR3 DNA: TGTGCCTGGAGTGTACAGGCTAGCAGCGAGCAGTACTTC
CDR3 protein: CAWSVQASSEQYF

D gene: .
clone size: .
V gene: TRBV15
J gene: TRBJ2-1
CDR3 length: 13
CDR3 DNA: TGTGCCACCAGGGAAGGGTCCTACAATGAGCAGTTCTTC
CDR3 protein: CATREGSYNEQFF

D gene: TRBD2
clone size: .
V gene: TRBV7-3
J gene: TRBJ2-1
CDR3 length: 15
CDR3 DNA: TGTGCCAGCAGCTTAAGGCGGGAGTTACACAATGAGCAGTTCTTC
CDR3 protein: CASSLRRELHNEQFF

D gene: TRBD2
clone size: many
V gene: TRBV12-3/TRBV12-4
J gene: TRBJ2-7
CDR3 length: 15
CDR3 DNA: TGTGCCAGCAGTCCAGCTAGCGGACCCGAGTACGAGCAGTACTTC
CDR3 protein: CASSPASGPEYEQYF

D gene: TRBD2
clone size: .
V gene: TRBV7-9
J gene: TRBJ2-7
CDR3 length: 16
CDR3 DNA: TGTGCCAGCAGCGGGCGAGGGAGGGAACTATCCTACGAGCAGTACTTC
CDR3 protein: CASSGRGRELSYEQYF

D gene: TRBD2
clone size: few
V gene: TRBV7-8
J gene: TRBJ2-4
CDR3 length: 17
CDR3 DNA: TGTGCCAGCAGCCCCAATGCGTTGGGGGGGGTAAAAAACATTCAGTACTTC
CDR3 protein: CASSPNALGGVKNIQYF

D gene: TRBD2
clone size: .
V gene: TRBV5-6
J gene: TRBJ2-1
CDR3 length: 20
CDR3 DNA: TGTGCCAGCAGGTTACGTCCTTGGTCCGTTTGGGCTAGCGGGAGACATGAGCAGTTCTTC
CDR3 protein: CASRLRPWSVWASGRHEQFF

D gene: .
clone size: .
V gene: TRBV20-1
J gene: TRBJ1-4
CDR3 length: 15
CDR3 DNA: TGCAGTGCTAAGCGGGGGGCAGCAACTAATGAAAAACTGTTTTTT
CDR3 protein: CSAKRGAATNEKLFF

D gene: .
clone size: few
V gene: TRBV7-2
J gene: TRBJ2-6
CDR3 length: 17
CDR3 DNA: TGTGCCAGCAGCTTAGCCCGGACAGTCCGGGGGGCCAACGTCCTGACTTTC
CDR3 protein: CASSLARTVRGANVLTF

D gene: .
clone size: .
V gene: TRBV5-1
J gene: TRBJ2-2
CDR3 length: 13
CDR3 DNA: TGCGCCAGCAGACAGCCGAACACCGGGGAGCTGTTTTTT
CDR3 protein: CASRQPNTGELFF

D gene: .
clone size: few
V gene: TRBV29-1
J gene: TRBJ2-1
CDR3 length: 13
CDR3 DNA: TGCAGCGGCAGGGGTGCCTCCTACAATGAGCAGTTCTTC
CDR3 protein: CSGRGASYNEQFF

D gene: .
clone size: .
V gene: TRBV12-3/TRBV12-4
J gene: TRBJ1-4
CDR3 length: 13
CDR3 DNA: TGTGCCAGCAGTTTACGACAGAATGAAAAACTGTTTTTT
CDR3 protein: CASSLRQNEKLFF

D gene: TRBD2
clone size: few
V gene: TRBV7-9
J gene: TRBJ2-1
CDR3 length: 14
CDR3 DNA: TGTGCCAGCAGCTTAGGCGGGACTAGACTTGAGCAGTTCTTC
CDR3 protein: CASSLGGTRLEQFF

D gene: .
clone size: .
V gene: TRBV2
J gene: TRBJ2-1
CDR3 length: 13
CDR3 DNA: TGTGCCAGCGGTCGGGACCTATACAATGAGCAGTTCTTC
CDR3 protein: CASGRDLYNEQFF

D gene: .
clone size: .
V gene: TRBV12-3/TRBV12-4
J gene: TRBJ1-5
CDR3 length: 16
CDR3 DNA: TGTGCCAGCAGTTTGAGGGGGGGCGTGGGCTTTCAGCCCCAGCATTTT
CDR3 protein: CASSLRGGVGFQPQHF

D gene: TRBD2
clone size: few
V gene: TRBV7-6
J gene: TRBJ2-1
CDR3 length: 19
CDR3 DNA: TGTGCCAGCAGCTTAAGTCGACTAGCGGGAGGGCCAGCCTACAATGAGCAGTTCTTC
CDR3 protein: CASSLSRLAGGPAYNEQFF

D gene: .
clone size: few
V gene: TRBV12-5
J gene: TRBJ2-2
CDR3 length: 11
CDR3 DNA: TGTGCTAGTGCTCTGAGCGGGGAGCTGTTTTTT
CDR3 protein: CASALSGELFF

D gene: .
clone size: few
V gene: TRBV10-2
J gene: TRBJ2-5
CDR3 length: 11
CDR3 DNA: TGCGCCACTGAAGGGTTGGAGACCCAGTACTTC
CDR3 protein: CATEGLETQYF

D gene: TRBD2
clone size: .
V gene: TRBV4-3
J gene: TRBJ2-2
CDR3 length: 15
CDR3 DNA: TGCGCCAGCAGCCGGGGACTAGCGGCTACCGGGGAGCTGTTTTTT
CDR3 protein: CASSRGLAATGELFF

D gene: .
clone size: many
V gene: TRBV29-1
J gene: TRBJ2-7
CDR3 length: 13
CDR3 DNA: TGCAGCGTCCTCAGGCAGCCCTCCTACGAGCAGTACTTC
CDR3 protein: CSVLRQPSYEQYF

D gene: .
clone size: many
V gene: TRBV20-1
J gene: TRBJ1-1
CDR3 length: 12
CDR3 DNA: TGCAGTGCTAGAGATCGGGGGGTAGAGGGTTTCTTT
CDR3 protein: CSARDRGVEGFF

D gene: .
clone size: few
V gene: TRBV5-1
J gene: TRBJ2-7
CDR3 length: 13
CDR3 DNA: TGCGCCAGCAGCTTGACTAGCTATGACGAGCAGTACTTC
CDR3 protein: CASSLTSYDEQYF

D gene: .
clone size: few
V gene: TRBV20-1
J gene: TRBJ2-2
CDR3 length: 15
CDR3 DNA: TGCAGTGCTAGAGTCGGGTGGGCGAACACCGGGGAGCTGTTTTTT
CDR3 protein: CSARVGWANTGELFF

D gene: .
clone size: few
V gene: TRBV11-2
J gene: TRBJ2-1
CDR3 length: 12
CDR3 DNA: TGTGCCAGCCAACGTGCGTTGCATGAGCAGTTCTTC
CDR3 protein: CASQRALHEQFF

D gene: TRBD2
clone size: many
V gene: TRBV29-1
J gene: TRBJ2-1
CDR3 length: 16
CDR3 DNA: TGCAGCTGGGGAGTAACTAGCGTCGGTCCAGGCAATGAGCAGTTCTTC
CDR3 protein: CSWGVTSVGPGNEQFF

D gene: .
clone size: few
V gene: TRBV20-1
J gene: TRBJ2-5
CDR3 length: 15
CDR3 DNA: TGCAGTGCTAGTATGGGATACCGAATACAAGAGACCCAGTACTTC
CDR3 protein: CSASMGYRIQETQYF

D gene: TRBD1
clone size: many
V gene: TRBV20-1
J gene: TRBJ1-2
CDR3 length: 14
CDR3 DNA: TGCAGTGCTCCACAGGGGGCGTTCGGTTATGGCTACACCTTC
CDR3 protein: CSAPQGAFGYGYTF

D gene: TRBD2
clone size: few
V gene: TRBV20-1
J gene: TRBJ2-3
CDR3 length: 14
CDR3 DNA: TGCAGTGCATTTAGCGGGACGCCCACAGATACGCAGTATTTT
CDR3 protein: CSAFSGTPTDTQYF